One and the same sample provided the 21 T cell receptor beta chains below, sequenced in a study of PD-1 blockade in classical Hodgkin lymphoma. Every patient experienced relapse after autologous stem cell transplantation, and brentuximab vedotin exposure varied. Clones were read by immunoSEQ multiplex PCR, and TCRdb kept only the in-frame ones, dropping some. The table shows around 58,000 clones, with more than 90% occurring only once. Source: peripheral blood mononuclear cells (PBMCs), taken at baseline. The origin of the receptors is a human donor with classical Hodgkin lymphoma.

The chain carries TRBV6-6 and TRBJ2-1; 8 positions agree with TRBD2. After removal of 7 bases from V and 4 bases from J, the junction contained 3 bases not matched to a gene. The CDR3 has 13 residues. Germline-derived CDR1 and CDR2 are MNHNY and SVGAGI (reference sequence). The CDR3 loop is CASTPGGYNEQFF. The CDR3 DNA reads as TGTGCCAGCACCCCGGGGGGGTACAATGAGCAGTTCTTC.

The CDR3 sequence is CASSLLTAEKLFF. CDR3 bases: TGTGCCAGCAGCTTGCTTACAGCTGAAAAACTGTTTTTT. The chain is built from TRBV5-5 and TRBJ1-4; no reliable D call. Germline V gene data show CDR1 as SGHKS and CDR2 as YYEKEE (reference sequence). V lost 1 base to trimming and J lost 7 bases, with 8 bases between them. CDR3 length: 13 amino acids.

CDR3 loop: CASSYSGPSAYEQYF. CDR3 coding DNA: TGTGCCAGCAGTTACTCGGGTCCCTCGGCCTACGAGCAGTACTTC. This rearrangement joins TRBV6-5 to TRBJ2-7; D unresolved. The V gene lost 0 bases and the J gene lost 2 bases, with 11 bases spanning the gap. The CDR3 contains 15 residues. Germline V gives CDR1 MNHEY, CDR2 SVGAGI.

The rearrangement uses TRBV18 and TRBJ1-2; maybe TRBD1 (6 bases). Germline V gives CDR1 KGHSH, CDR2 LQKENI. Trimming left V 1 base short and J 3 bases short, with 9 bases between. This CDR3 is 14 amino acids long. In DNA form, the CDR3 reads TGTGCCAGCTCACCACGTGGACAGTACTATGGCTACACCTTC. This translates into CASSPRGQYYGYTF.

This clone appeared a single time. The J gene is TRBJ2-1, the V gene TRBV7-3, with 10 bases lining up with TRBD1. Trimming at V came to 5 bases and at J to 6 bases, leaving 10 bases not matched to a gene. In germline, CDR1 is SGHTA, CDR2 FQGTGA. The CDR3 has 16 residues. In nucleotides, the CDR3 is TGTGCCAGCAGCCTCATCCGGGACAGGGGAAGCAATGAGCAGTTCTTC. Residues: CASSLIRDRGSNEQFF.

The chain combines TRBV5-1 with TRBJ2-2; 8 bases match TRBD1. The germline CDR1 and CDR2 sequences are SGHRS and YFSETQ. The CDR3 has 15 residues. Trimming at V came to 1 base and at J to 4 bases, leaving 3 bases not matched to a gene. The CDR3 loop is CASSLTGGGTGELFF. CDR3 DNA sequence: TGCGCCAGCAGCTTGACAGGGGGTGGCACCGGGGAGCTGTTTTTT.

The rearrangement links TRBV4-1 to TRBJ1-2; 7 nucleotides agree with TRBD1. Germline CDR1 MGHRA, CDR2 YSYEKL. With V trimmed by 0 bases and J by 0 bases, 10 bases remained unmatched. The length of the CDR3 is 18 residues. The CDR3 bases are TGCGCCAGCAGCCAAGAGGCCGACAGGGTTTCGGCTAACTATGGCTACACCTTC. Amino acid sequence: CASSQEADRVSANYGYTF.

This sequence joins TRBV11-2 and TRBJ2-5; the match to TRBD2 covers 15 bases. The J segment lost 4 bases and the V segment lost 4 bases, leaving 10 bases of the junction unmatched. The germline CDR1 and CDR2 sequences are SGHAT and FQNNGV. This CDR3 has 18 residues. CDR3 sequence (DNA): TGTGCCAGCAGCTCCGGACTAGCGGGAGGGCCGGTTTCAGAGACCCAGTACTTC. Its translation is CASSSGLAGGPVSETQYF. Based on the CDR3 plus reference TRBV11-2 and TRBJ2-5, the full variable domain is EAGVAQSPRYKIIEKRQSVAFWCNPISGHATLYWYQQILGQGPKLLIQFQNNGVVDDSQLPKDRFSAERLKGVDSTLKIQPAKLEDSAVYLCASSSGLAGGPVSETQYFGPGTRLLVL.

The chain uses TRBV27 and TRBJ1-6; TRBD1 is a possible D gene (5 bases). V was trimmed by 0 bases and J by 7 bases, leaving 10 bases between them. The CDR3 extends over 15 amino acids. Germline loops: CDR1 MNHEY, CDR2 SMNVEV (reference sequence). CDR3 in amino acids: CASSLSWGKNSPLHF. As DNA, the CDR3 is TGTGCCAGCAGTTTATCGTGGGGGAAGAATTCACCCCTCCACTTT.

The CDR3 loop reads CAISESRAVGAEIQYF. The CDR3 DNA reads as TGTGCCATCAGTGAGTCGAGGGCGGTCGGGGCAGAAATTCAGTACTTC. The V call is TRBV10-3, the J call TRBJ2-4, with D perhaps given as TRBD1 or TRBD2 (5 bases each). Germline assignment: CDR1 ENHRY and CDR2 SYGVKD. V was trimmed by 0 bases and J by 10 bases, leaving 19 bases between them. The CDR3 is made up of 16 amino acids.

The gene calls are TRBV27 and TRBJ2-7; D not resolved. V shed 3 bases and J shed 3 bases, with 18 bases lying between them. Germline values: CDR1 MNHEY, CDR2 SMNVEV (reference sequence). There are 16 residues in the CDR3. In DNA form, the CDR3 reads TGTGCCAGCAGTTTCACCCCCGACATCGCCTTCTACGAGCAGTACTTC. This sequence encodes CASSFTPDIAFYEQYF.

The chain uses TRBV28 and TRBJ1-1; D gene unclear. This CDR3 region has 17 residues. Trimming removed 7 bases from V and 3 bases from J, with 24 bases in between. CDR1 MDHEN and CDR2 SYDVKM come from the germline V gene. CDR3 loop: CASTGPPGTGHHTEAFF. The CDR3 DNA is TGTGCCAGCACCGGTCCCCCCGGCACGGGTCATCACACTGAAGCTTTCTTT. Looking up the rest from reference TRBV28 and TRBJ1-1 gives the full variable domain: DVKVTQSSRYLVKRTGEKVFLECVQDMDHENMFWYRQDPGLGLRLIYFSYDVKMKEKGDIPEGYSVSREKKERFSLILESASTNQTSMYLCASTGPPGTGHHTEAFFGQGTRLTVV.

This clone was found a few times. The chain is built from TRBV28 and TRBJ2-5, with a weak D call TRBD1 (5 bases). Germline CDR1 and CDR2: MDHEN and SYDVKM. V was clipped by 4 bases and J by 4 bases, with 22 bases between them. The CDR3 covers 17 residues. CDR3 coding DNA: TGTGCCAGCAGTTCCGTGAGATCAGATCCTAGGGGAGAGACCCAGTACTTC. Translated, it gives CASSSVRSDPRGETQYF.

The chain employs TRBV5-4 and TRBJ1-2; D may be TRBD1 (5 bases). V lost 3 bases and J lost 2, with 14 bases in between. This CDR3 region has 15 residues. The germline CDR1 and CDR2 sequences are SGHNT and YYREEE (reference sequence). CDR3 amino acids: CASSWRGETNYGYTF. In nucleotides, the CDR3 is TGTGCCAGCAGCTGGCGGGGGGAGACAAACTATGGCTACACCTTC.

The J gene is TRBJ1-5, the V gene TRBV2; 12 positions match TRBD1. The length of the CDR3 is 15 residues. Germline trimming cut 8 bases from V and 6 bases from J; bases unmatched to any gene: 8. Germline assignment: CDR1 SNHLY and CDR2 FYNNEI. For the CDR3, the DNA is TGTGCCAGCGCCGGGACAGGGGGCGAGAGTCAGCCCCAGCATTTT. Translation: CASAGTGGESQPQHF.

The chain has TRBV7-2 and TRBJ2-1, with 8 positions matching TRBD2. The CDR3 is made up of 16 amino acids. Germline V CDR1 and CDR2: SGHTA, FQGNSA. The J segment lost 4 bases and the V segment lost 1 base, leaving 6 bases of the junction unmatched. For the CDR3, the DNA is TGTGCCAGCAGCTTAGGGGGTAGCGGGGAGTACAATGAGCAGTTCTTC. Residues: CASSLGGSGEYNEQFF.

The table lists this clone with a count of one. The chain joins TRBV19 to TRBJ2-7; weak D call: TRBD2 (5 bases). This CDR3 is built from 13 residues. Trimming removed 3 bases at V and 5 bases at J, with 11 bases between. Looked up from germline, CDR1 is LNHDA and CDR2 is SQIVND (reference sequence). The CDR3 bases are TGTGCCAGTAGTATGGCCCTCGGGAACGAGCAGTACTTC. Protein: CASSMALGNEQYF.

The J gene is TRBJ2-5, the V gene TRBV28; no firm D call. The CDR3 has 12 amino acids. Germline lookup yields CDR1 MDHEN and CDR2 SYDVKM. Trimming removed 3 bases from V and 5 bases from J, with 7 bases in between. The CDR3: CASSLSWETQYF. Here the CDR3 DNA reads TGTGCCAGCAGTTTGTCCTGGGAGACCCAGTACTTC.

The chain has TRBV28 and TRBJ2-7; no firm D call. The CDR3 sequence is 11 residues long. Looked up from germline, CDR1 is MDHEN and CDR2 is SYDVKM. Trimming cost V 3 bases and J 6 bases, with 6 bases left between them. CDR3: CASSLGAEQYF. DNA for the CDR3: TGTGCCAGCAGTTTGGGTGCCGAGCAGTACTTC.

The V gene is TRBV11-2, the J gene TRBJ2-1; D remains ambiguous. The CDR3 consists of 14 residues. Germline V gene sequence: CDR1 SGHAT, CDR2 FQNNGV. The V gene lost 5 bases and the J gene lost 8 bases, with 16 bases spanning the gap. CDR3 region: CASSPRWPGYEQFF. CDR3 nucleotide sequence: TGTGCCAGCAGCCCAAGGTGGCCGGGTTATGAGCAGTTCTTC.

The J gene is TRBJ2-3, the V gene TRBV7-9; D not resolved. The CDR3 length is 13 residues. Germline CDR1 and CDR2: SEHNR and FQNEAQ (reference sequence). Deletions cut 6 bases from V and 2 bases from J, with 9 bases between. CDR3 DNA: TGTGCCAGCAGGTTCCCCCTCACAGATACGCAGTATTTT. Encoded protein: CASRFPLTDTQYF.